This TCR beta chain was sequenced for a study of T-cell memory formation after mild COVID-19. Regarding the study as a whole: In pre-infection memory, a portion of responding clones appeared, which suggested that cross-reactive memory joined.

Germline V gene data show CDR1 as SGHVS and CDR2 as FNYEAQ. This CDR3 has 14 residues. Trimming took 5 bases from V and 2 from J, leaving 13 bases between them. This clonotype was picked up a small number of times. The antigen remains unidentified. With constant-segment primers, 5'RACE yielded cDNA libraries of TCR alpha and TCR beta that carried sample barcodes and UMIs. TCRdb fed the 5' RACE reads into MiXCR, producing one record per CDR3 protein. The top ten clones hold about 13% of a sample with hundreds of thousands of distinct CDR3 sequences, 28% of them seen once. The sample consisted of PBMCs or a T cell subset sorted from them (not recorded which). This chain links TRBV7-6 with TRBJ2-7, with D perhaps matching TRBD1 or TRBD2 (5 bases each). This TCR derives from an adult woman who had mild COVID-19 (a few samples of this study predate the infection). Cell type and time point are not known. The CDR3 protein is CASSPAGATYEQYF. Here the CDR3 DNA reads TGTGCCAGCAGCCCCGCCGGGGCGACCTACGAGCAGTACTTC.